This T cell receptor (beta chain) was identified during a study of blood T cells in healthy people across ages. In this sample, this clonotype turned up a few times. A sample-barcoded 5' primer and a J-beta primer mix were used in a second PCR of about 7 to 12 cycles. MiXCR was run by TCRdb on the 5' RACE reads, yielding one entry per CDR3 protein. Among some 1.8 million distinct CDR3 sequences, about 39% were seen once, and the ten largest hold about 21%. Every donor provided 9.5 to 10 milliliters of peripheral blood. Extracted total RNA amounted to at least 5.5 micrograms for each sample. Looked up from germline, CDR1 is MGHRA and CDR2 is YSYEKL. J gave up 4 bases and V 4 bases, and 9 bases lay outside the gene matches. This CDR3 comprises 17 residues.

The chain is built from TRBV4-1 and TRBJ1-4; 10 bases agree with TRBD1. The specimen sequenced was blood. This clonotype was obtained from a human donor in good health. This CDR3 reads CASSRRGQGPLNEKLFF. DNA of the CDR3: TGCGCCAGCAGCCGGCGGGGACAGGGGCCACTTAATGAAAAACTGTTTTTT.